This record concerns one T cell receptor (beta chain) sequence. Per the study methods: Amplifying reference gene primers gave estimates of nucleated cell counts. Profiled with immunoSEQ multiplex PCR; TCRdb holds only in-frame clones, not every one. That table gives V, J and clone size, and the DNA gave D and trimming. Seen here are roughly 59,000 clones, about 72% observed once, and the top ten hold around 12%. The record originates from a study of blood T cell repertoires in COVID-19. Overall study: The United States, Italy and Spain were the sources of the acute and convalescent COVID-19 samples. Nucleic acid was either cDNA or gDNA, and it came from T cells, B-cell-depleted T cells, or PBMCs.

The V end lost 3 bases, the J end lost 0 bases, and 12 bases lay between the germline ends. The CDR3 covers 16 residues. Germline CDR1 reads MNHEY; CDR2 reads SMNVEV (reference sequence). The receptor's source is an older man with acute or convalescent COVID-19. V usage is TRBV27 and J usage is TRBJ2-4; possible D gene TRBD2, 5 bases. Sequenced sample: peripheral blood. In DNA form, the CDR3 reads TGTGCCAGCAGTTTTGGATACCGGGGAGCCAAAAACATTCAGTACTTC. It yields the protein CASSFGYRGAKNIQYF.